The 14 T cell receptor beta chains listed next were all sequenced from one sample in a study of metastatic and nonmetastatic thyroid tumors. Via MiXCR, TCRdb re-called the PCR reads. This sample has 25,000 to 35,000 clones, with 4% to 5% found just once. All patients reached thyroid surgery having received no treatment beforehand. Sequencing was carried out using blood. These receptor sequences come from a female donor with papillary thyroid cancer or a benign thyroid nodule (not recorded which). Some clones in this sample may be carry-over from other donors' samples.

Within the sample, this clone is medium-sized. The rearrangement links TRBV28 to TRBJ1-3, with D perhaps TRBD1 (6 bases). Trimming shortened V by 4 bases and J by 3 bases, and 7 bases separated the two germline ends. The germline gives CDR1 MDHEN, CDR2 SYDVKM. This CDR3 has 13 amino acids. In DNA form, the CDR3 reads TGTGCCAGCAGTTGGGGACATGGAAACACCATATATTTT. Encoded protein: CASSWGHGNTIYF.

In this sample, this clone turned up a few times. V is TRBV6-5 and J is TRBJ1-1, with unresolved D. There are 11 residues in the CDR3. Deletions cut 3 bases from V and 6 bases from J, with 5 bases between. Germline CDR1 and CDR2: MNHEY and SVGAGI. CDR3 nucleotides: TGTGCCAGCAGTTATGGGCCTGAAGCTTTCTTT. Protein product: CASSYGPEAFF.

This clone is termed medium-sized. The chain links TRBV6-1 to TRBJ2-5; D gene uncertain. V lost 2 bases and J 12 bases, leaving 10 bases between the germline ends. Germline values: CDR1 MNHNS, CDR2 SASEGT. This CDR3 comprises 11 residues. The CDR3 DNA reads as TGTGCCAGCAGTGAATTTCCGTCGGAGTACTTC. It codes for CASSEFPSEYF.

A few counts support this clone. The V and J genes are TRBV24-1 and TRBJ2-3; 9 positions match TRBD2. Germline CDR1 KGHDR, CDR2 SFDVKD. The length of the CDR3 is 14 residues. Trimming cost V 3 bases and J 4 bases; bases outside gene matches: 1. The chain's CDR3 is CATSDAGGSDTQYF. The CDR3 nucleotides are TGTGCCACCAGTGATGCGGGAGGGTCAGATACGCAGTATTTT.

This clone occurred a few times. The chain links TRBV24-1 to TRBJ2-1; the D call may be TRBD1 or TRBD2 (5 bases each). Germline CDR1 reads KGHDR; CDR2 reads SFDVKD. This CDR3 has 15 residues. Trimming took 4 bases from V and 8 from J, leaving 17 bases between them. This CDR3 reads CATSDRDPIVDEQFF. The CDR3 nucleotides read TGTGCCACCAGTGACCGGGACCCAATTGTGGATGAGCAGTTCTTC.

This clone has just a few counts. The chain joins TRBV6-4 to TRBJ2-7; possible D gene TRBD1, 6 bases. The CDR3 is 11 residues long. CDR1 and CDR2 (germline): MRHNA, SNTAGT. V was clipped by 10 bases and J by 5 bases, with 12 bases between them. This chain's CDR3 is CAINRVDEQYF. The CDR3 DNA reads as TGTGCCATCAACAGGGTGGACGAGCAGTACTTC.

Many counts were recorded for this clone. V gene TRBV5-7 combines with J gene TRBJ2-7, with D perhaps given as TRBD1 or TRBD2 (5 bases each). Being an ORF, TRBV5-7 has a function that is uncertain. The V end was cut by 4 bases, the J end by 3 bases, with 23 bases between. The CDR3 is made up of 17 amino acids. Here the CDR3 reads CASSTPEWDRDSYEQYF. The CDR3, as DNA: TGTGCCAGCAGCACCCCCGAATGGGACCGTGATAGCTACGAGCAGTACTTC.

The chain employs TRBV20-1 and TRBJ2-2; 7 bases agree with TRBD1. CDR3 length: 15 amino acids. The germline V gene encodes CDR1 DFQATT and CDR2 SNEGSKA (reference sequence). Trimming at V came to 3 bases and at J to 4 bases, leaving 8 bases not matched to a gene. CDR3 sequence (DNA): TGCAGTGCTAGCAACAGGGGATCCGCCACCGGGGAGCTGTTTTTT. Amino acids: CSASNRGSATGELFF.

The chain joins TRBV30 to TRBJ2-3; no definite D call. Germline lookup yields CDR1 GTSNPN and CDR2 SVGIG (reference sequence). CDR3 length: 13 amino acids. V was pared by 4 bases and J by 5 bases, with 13 bases between. CDR3 coding DNA: TGTGCCTGGACGGGCTGGGTTGGAGATACGCAGTATTTT. Translation: CAWTGWVGDTQYF.

This clone was observed at least ten times. This chain uses TRBV28 with TRBJ1-5, with D hard to call. Germline CDR1 and CDR2: MDHEN and SYDVKM. Trimming removed 5 bases from V and 6 bases from J, with 17 bases in between. This CDR3 comprises 15 residues. The DNA for the CDR3 is TGTGCCAGCAGTACGAGGAGGGAACGCGGTCAGCCCCAGCATTTT. Its translation is CASSTRRERGQPQHF. Based on the CDR3 plus reference TRBV28 and TRBJ1-5, the full variable domain is DVKVTQSSRYLVKRTGEKVFLECVQDMDHENMFWYRQDPGLGLRLIYFSYDVKMKEKGDIPEGYSVSREKKERFSLILESASTNQTSMYLCASSTRRERGQPQHFGDGTRLSIL.

This clone showed up many times. In nucleotides, the CDR3 is TGTGCCAGCAGTTTAAAGGGACAGGGGAGGGATGGTTCCTATAATTCACCCCTCCACTTT. This gives the protein CASSLKGQGRDGSYNSPLHF. The V and J genes are TRBV27 and TRBJ1-6; 10 nucleotides align to TRBD1. Per germline, CDR1 MNHEY and CDR2 SMNVEV (reference sequence). This CDR3 region has 20 residues. V was pared by 2 bases and J by 1 base, with 11 bases of the junction left unmatched.

Comments on this clone: Its ends do not fully match the called genes, so a read error is possible. Other DNA sequences from this sample encode an identical CDR3 as well. This chain joins TRBV28 and TRBJ2-2, with D perhaps matching TRBD1 (5 bases). In germline, CDR1 is MDHEN, CDR2 SYDVKM. The CDR3 covers 15 residues. CDR3 residues: CASTPRVRETGELFF. As DNA, the CDR3 is TGTGCCAGCACCCCTCGGGTCAGGGAAACCGGTGAGCTGTTTTTT.

In its sample, this clone ranks as medium-sized (0.01 to 0.1%). This chain joins TRBV6-2 or TRBV6-3 and TRBJ2-1; D possibly matches TRBD1 or TRBD2 (5 bases each). The CDR3 runs 14 residues. The ends were cut back, 7 bases at V and 3 bases at J, with 13 bases in the middle. From germline, CDR1 is MNHEY and CDR2 SVGEGT. As DNA, the CDR3 is TGTGCCAGCATACGGGACCCGAGCTACAATGAGCAGTTCTTC. Translated: CASIRDPSYNEQFF.

This clone was recorded at least ten times. The V call is TRBV7-8, the J call TRBJ2-6; 7 nucleotides match TRBD1. This CDR3 has 18 amino acids. V lost 3 bases to trimming and J lost 1 base; unmatched junction nucleotides: 9. Germline CDR1 and CDR2: SGHVS and FQNEAQ. DNA for the CDR3: TGTGCCAGCAGCTTTGACAGGGTGATCATTTCTGGGGCCAACGTCCTGACTTTC. This encodes CASSFDRVIISGANVLTF.